This T cell receptor (beta chain) derives from a study of blood T cell repertoires in COVID-19. Study information: Sample material is recorded as cDNA or gDNA derived from T cells, B-cell-depleted T cells, or PBMCs.

How the authors handled the data: The authors estimated nucleated cell counts from reference gene primer amplification. Sequenced by immunoSEQ multiplex PCR; TCRdb stores in-frame clones only, minus some. D and trimming come from the DNA, and the V and J calls and clone size come from that table. The sample has 300,000 or so clones; 80% to 90% are singletons. V gave up 4 bases and J gave up 5 bases, with 17 bases separating them. Germline assignment: CDR1 KGHSH and CDR2 LQKENI. This CDR3 is 16 amino acids long. This clone was recorded only once. The sequence came from a man in his fifties or sixties with active or convalescent COVID-19. This chain uses TRBV18 with TRBJ1-4; TRBD1 might be the D (6 bases). The material sequenced was peripheral blood. The CDR3 protein is CASSQNHRVENEKLFF. The CDR3 DNA follows: TGTGCCAGCTCACAAAACCACAGGGTCGAGAATGAAAAACTGTTTTTT.